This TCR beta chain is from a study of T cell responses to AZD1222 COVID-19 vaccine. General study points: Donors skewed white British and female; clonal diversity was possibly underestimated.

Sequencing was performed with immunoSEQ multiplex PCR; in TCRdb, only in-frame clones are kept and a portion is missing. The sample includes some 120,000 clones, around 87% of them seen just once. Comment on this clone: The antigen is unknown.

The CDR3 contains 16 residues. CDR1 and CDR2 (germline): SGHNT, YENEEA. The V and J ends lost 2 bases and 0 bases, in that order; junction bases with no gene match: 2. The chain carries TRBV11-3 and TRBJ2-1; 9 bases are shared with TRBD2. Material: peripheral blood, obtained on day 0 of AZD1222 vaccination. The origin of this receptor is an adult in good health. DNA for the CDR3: TGTGCCAGCAGCTTAAGCGGGGGGAGCTCCTACAATGAGCAGTTCTTC. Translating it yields CASSLSGGSSYNEQFF. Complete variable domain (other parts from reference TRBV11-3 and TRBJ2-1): EAGVVQSPRYKIIEKKQPVAFWCNPISGHNTLYWYLQNLGQGPELLIRYENEEAVDDSQLPKDRFSAERLKGVDSTLKIQPAELGDSAVYLCASSLSGGSSYNEQFFGPGTRLTVL.